The rows below give T cell receptor beta chains drawn from one sample of a study of cytomegalovirus exposure and HLA in healthy donors. Clones were read by immunoSEQ multiplex PCR, and TCRdb kept only the in-frame ones, dropping some. The sample contains 80,000 or so clones, over 65% of which appear only once. The sample consisted of PBMCs. The receptors here all came from a man aged 35-49 years in good health and CMV-seronegative. The CDR3 runs from the conserved cysteine through the conserved F or W. The D gene is left open where the match is weak. Clone size is stated in some rows and not others, as once, few, many or a class when expanded.

v_gene: TRBV29-1
j_gene: TRBJ1-2
abundance: .
d_gene: .
CDR3nt: TGCAGCGCCGTAGCAAGCTATGGCTACACCTTC
CDR3aa: CSAVASYGYTF

v_gene: TRBV19
j_gene: TRBJ1-2
abundance: .
d_gene: .
CDR3nt: TGTGCCAGTACGAGTGGGACACTCAGACACTATGGCTACACCTTC
CDR3aa: CASTSGTLRHYGYTF

v_gene: TRBV5-4
j_gene: TRBJ2-3
abundance: .
d_gene: .
CDR3nt: TGTGCCAGCAGCTTTGGGGTGGCGGGTCTAGCAGATACGCAGTATTTT
CDR3aa: CASSFGVAGLADTQYF

v_gene: TRBV25-1
j_gene: TRBJ2-7
abundance: .
d_gene: .
CDR3nt: TGTGCCAGCAGTGACCGCCGGGCGGGTTCCTACGAGCAGTGCTTC
CDR3aa: CASSDRRAGSYEQCF

v_gene: TRBV5-1
j_gene: TRBJ2-1
abundance: .
d_gene: TRBD2
CDR3nt: TGCGCCAGCAGCCCGGGTATAGCGGGAGGGATAACCTACAATGAGCAGTTCTTC
CDR3aa: CASSPGIAGGITYNEQFF

v_gene: TRBV30
j_gene: TRBJ2-2
abundance: .
d_gene: .
CDR3nt: TGTGCCTGGAGTGTACTCACCGGGGAGCTGTTTTTT
CDR3aa: CAWSVLTGELFF

v_gene: TRBV6-1
j_gene: TRBJ2-1
abundance: once
d_gene: TRBD1
CDR3nt: TGTGCCAGCAGTGGAGACAGGGGTCTCAATGAGCAGTTCTTC
CDR3aa: CASSGDRGLNEQFF

v_gene: TRBV9
j_gene: TRBJ2-1
abundance: .
d_gene: TRBD1
CDR3nt: TGTGCCAGCAGCGAGGGGGCGTACAATGAGCAGTTCTTC
CDR3aa: CASSEGAYNEQFF

v_gene: TRBV5-8
j_gene: TRBJ2-5
abundance: .
d_gene: TRBD2
CDR3nt: TGTGCCAGCAGCTTGGAACTAGCGGGACAGACCCAGTACTTC
CDR3aa: CASSLELAGQTQYF

v_gene: TRBV2
j_gene: TRBJ1-2
abundance: .
d_gene: .
CDR3nt: TGTGCCAGCAGTGCGCAAGGGGAGGGATATGGCTACACCTTC
CDR3aa: CASSAQGEGYGYTF

v_gene: TRBV6-6
j_gene: TRBJ1-2
abundance: once
d_gene: TRBD1
CDR3nt: TGTGCCAGCAGTTATTCAGGGGGCGGTCTCTATGGCTACACCTTC
CDR3aa: CASSYSGGGLYGYTF

v_gene: TRBV2
j_gene: TRBJ1-5
abundance: once
d_gene: TRBD1
CDR3nt: TGTGCCAGCTCCCAGGACAGGGGGGGTATGAGCAATCAGCCCCAGCATTTT
CDR3aa: CASSQDRGGMSNQPQHF

v_gene: TRBV10-2
j_gene: TRBJ2-3
abundance: .
d_gene: TRBD2
CDR3nt: TGCGCCAGCAGTCTTGGCGGGAGTAAGGCAGATACGCAGTATTTT
CDR3aa: CASSLGGSKADTQYF

v_gene: TRBV6-6
j_gene: TRBJ1-4
abundance: .
d_gene: TRBD1
CDR3nt: TGTGCCAGCAAGAAGGCCGGACAGGGCAGTGAAAAACTGTTTTTT
CDR3aa: CASKKAGQGSEKLFF

v_gene: TRBV15
j_gene: TRBJ2-3
abundance: .
d_gene: TRBD2
CDR3nt: TGTGCCACCAGCACCCCTTTGACTAGCGGGATCTCTTCCTGGGGGACAGATACGCAGTATTTT
CDR3aa: CATSTPLTSGISSWGTDTQYF

v_gene: TRBV11-2
j_gene: TRBJ2-2
abundance: .
d_gene: .
CDR3nt: TGTGCCAGCAGCCCTTTCACCGGGGAGCTGTTTTTT
CDR3aa: CASSPFTGELFF

v_gene: TRBV27
j_gene: TRBJ2-7
abundance: .
d_gene: TRBD2
CDR3nt: TGTGCCAGCAGTTTATTAGGTAGCGGGAGGGCCGTAAACGAGCAGTACTTC
CDR3aa: CASSLLGSGRAVNEQYF

v_gene: TRBV28
j_gene: TRBJ2-4
abundance: .
d_gene: TRBD2
CDR3nt: TGTGCCAGCAGTTCCGTCCTTGTAGCGGGAGGGGAAAACATTCAGTACTTC
CDR3aa: CASSSVLVAGGENIQYF

v_gene: TRBV7-6
j_gene: TRBJ2-7
abundance: .
d_gene: .
CDR3nt: TGTGCCAGCAGCTCGTATGAGGCGGCCTACGAGCAGTACTTC
CDR3aa: CASSSYEAAYEQYF

v_gene: TRBV29-1
j_gene: TRBJ1-1
abundance: .
d_gene: TRBD1
CDR3nt: TGCAGCCCAGGGCCGCTGAACAGGGGACATATCGGGCAAGCTTTCTTT
CDR3aa: CSPGPLNRGHIGQAFF

v_gene: TRBV10-3
j_gene: TRBJ1-5
abundance: .
d_gene: TRBD1
CDR3nt: TGTGCCATCAGTGAGCGGGGACAGGATCAGCCCCAGCATTTT
CDR3aa: CAISERGQDQPQHF

v_gene: TRBV18
j_gene: TRBJ2-2
abundance: .
d_gene: .
CDR3nt: TGTGCCAGCTCAGAAGGACAGAACACCGGGGAGCTGTTTTTT
CDR3aa: CASSEGQNTGELFF

v_gene: TRBV6-5
j_gene: TRBJ1-5
abundance: .
d_gene: TRBD1
CDR3nt: TGTGCCAGCAGTGCCAGGGGGTCCAATCAGCCCCAGCATTTT
CDR3aa: CASSARGSNQPQHF

v_gene: TRBV19
j_gene: TRBJ1-2
abundance: .
d_gene: .
CDR3nt: TGTGCCAGTAGTATAGCAGGGTCCTATGGCTACACCTTC
CDR3aa: CASSIAGSYGYTF

v_gene: TRBV5-4
j_gene: TRBJ1-1
abundance: medium-sized
d_gene: TRBD1
CDR3nt: TGTGCCAGCAGCTTAGGTGGGACAGGGGAAGCTTTCTTT
CDR3aa: CASSLGGTGEAFF

v_gene: TRBV7-2
j_gene: TRBJ1-5
abundance: .
d_gene: .
CDR3nt: TGTGCCAGCAGCTTAACAGGGACTAGCAATCAGCCCCAGCATTTT
CDR3aa: CASSLTGTSNQPQHF

v_gene: TRBV6-1
j_gene: TRBJ1-1
abundance: few
d_gene: TRBD1
CDR3nt: TGTGCCAGCAGGGGGACAGGGCTCCCTGAAGCTTTCTTT
CDR3aa: CASRGTGLPEAFF

v_gene: TRBV28
j_gene: TRBJ2-1
abundance: few
d_gene: .
CDR3nt: TGTGCCAGCAGGAAACTAGCCCTCTCCAATGAGCAGTTCTTC
CDR3aa: CASRKLALSNEQFF

v_gene: TRBV7-3
j_gene: TRBJ2-1
abundance: .
d_gene: TRBD2
CDR3nt: TGTGCCAGCAGCTTAGGGCCGACTAGCGGGCCTCAGTTCTTC
CDR3aa: CASSLGPTSGPQFF

v_gene: TRBV9
j_gene: TRBJ2-3
abundance: .
d_gene: TRBD2
CDR3nt: TGTGCCAGCAGCGTAGGCGGGAGCAAAAGAGATACGCAGTATTTT
CDR3aa: CASSVGGSKRDTQYF

v_gene: TRBV5-6
j_gene: TRBJ2-7
abundance: once
d_gene: TRBD2
CDR3nt: TGTGCCAGCAGCTTAACGACTAGCGGGGGACTCTACGAGCAGTACTTC
CDR3aa: CASSLTTSGGLYEQYF

v_gene: TRBV6-1
j_gene: TRBJ2-7
abundance: .
d_gene: TRBD1
CDR3nt: TGTGCCAGCAGTCCCGGACAGGGGAGCCACGAGCAGTACTTC
CDR3aa: CASSPGQGSHEQYF

v_gene: TRBV9
j_gene: TRBJ2-7
abundance: .
d_gene: TRBD1
CDR3nt: TGTGCCAGCAGCGTAGGGGGACAGGGACCCTACGAGCAGTACTTC
CDR3aa: CASSVGGQGPYEQYF

v_gene: TRBV28
j_gene: TRBJ1-1
abundance: .
d_gene: TRBD1
CDR3nt: TGTGCCACCGTTCTATCCAGGGGGCTAGCTTTCTTT
CDR3aa: CATVLSRGLAFF

v_gene: TRBV6-6
j_gene: TRBJ2-7
abundance: .
d_gene: TRBD2
CDR3nt: TGTGCCAGCAGTTTTAGCGGGAGTAGTTACGAGCAGTACTTC
CDR3aa: CASSFSGSSYEQYF

v_gene: TRBV5-3
j_gene: TRBJ1-5
abundance: .
d_gene: .
CDR3nt: TGTGCCAGAAGCTGGGGGACATTTTATAGCAATCAGCCCCAGCATTTT
CDR3aa: CARSWGTFYSNQPQHF

v_gene: TRBV5-6
j_gene: TRBJ2-7
abundance: .
d_gene: .
CDR3nt: TGTGCCAGCAGCTACAGGGTGGTTTTGTACGAGCAGTACTTC
CDR3aa: CASSYRVVLYEQYF

v_gene: TRBV4-2
j_gene: TRBJ2-7
abundance: .
d_gene: TRBD1
CDR3nt: TGTGCCAGCAGCCTCACAGCAGGGGGCGACGAGCAGTACTTC
CDR3aa: CASSLTAGGDEQYF

v_gene: TRBV29-1
j_gene: TRBJ2-1
abundance: .
d_gene: TRBD1
CDR3nt: TGCAGCGTTGGGGACAGGGGGCTCTACGATGAGCAGTTCTTC
CDR3aa: CSVGDRGLYDEQFF

v_gene: TRBV2
j_gene: TRBJ2-3
abundance: .
d_gene: .
CDR3nt: TGTGCCAGCAGTGGGAGGATCACAGATACGCAGTATTTT
CDR3aa: CASSGRITDTQYF

v_gene: TRBV2
j_gene: TRBJ2-7
abundance: .
d_gene: TRBD2
CDR3nt: TGTGCCAGCAGGACTAGCGGGGTCTTGGGCGAGCAGTACTTC
CDR3aa: CASRTSGVLGEQYF

v_gene: TRBV15
j_gene: TRBJ2-7
abundance: .
d_gene: .
CDR3nt: TGTGCCACCAGCAGGGAGGGGCAGGCCTTCTCCTACGAGCAGTACTTC
CDR3aa: CATSREGQAFSYEQYF

v_gene: TRBV4-2
j_gene: TRBJ1-1
abundance: .
d_gene: TRBD1
CDR3nt: TGTGCCAGCAGCGAGAAGGGACAGGGAAGGACTGAAGCTTTCTTT
CDR3aa: CASSEKGQGRTEAFF

v_gene: TRBV6-4
j_gene: TRBJ1-5
abundance: .
d_gene: .
CDR3nt: TGTGCCAGCAGTGCGCGGGCCGATAGCAATCAGCCCCAGCATTTT
CDR3aa: CASSARADSNQPQHF

v_gene: TRBV28
j_gene: TRBJ2-5
abundance: once
d_gene: TRBD2
CDR3nt: TGTGCCAGCAGTTGGGGACTAGCGGGGGGGGAAGAGACCCAGTACTTC
CDR3aa: CASSWGLAGGEETQYF

v_gene: TRBV30
j_gene: TRBJ1-3
abundance: .
d_gene: .
CDR3nt: TGTGCCTGGAGTAAACGGGGGGGGCTCTCTGGAAACACCATATATTTT
CDR3aa: CAWSKRGGLSGNTIYF

v_gene: TRBV5-1
j_gene: TRBJ2-1
abundance: .
d_gene: TRBD1
CDR3nt: TGCGCCAGCAGCCCTGGGATCAGGACAGGGAACTACAATGAGCAGTTCTTC
CDR3aa: CASSPGIRTGNYNEQFF

v_gene: TRBV29-1
j_gene: TRBJ2-1
abundance: .
d_gene: .
CDR3nt: TGCAGCGCTCTCCCCTCTACAGGGAGAGATGAGCAGTTCTTC
CDR3aa: CSALPSTGRDEQFF